Each of the 2 T cell receptor beta chains below was sequenced from the same sample in a study of vaccination effects on CD4 cells after COVID-19. These receptors have no identified antigens. TCRdb's copy holds only in-frame clones and misses some; the assay was immunoSEQ multiplex PCR. The sample lists about 32,000 clones, 72% occurring once. Expansion of antigen-specific CD4+ T cells with viral peptide pools was carried out by the ViraFEST assay before sequencing. Following an approximately ten-day culture, CD4+ T cells were purified. Participants got two doses of BNT162b2 or mRNA-1273 vaccine. The sequenced sample was CD4+ T cells from PBMCs cultured with HCoV-229E spike peptides, obtained after COVID-19 vaccination. The receptors stem from a human donor who received a COVID-19 vaccine.

V and J are TRBV2 and TRBJ1-6; D is perhaps TRBD1 (6 bases). Trimming took 7 bases from V and 12 from J, leaving 22 bases between them. CDR3 length: 15 residues. The germline V gene has CDR1 SNHLY and CDR2 FYNNEI. As DNA, the CDR3 is TGTGCCAGCATACCACAGGGCCAGTACCCGGAACCCCTCCACTTT. As protein: CASIPQGQYPEPLHF.

This chain links TRBV4-1 with TRBJ2-7; 7 bases map to TRBD1. The CDR3 extends over 13 amino acids. Trimming removed 4 bases from V and 2 bases from J; junction bases left unmatched: 2. Looked up from germline, CDR1 is MGHRA and CDR2 is YSYEKL. As DNA, the CDR3 is TGCGCCAGCAGCCTGGACAGGCCCTACGAGCAGTACTTC. Translated, it gives CASSLDRPYEQYF.